Presented here are 27 T cell receptor beta chains from one specimen sequenced in a study of T cell responses to AZD1222 COVID-19 vaccine. Data came from immunoSEQ multiplex PCR; TCRdb stores just in-frame clones and leaves some out. This table holds 100,000 to 120,000 clones, about 88% found once. Sequences were derived from peripheral blood, sampled 28 days after the second AZD1222 dose. The receptors shown here come from an adult who received the AZD1222 COVID-19 vaccine.

This sequence joins TRBV7-2 and TRBJ2-4; 11 bases agree with TRBD2. V lost 4 bases to trimming and J lost 6 bases; unmatched junction nucleotides: 5. Germline values: CDR1 SGHTA, CDR2 FQGNSA. This CDR3 is 15 amino acids long. CDR3 coding DNA: TGTGCCAGCAGCTCCACAACTAGCGGGAGAAACATTCAGTACTTC. Residues: CASSSTTSGRNIQYF.

This clone was detected only a few times. The V gene is TRBV7-2, the J gene TRBJ2-1, with D unresolved. Germline V gene lookup returns CDR1 SGHTA and CDR2 FQGNSA. V was clipped by 7 bases and J by 0 bases, with 13 bases between them. This CDR3 is 15 amino acids long. CDR3 residues: CASTLGGSSYNEQFF. The CDR3 DNA follows: TGTGCCAGCACCTTGGGCGGAAGCTCCTACAATGAGCAGTTCTTC. The full variable domain, its missing parts supplied by reference TRBV7-2 and TRBJ2-1, is GAGVSQSPSNKVTEKGKDVELRCDPISGHTALYWYRQSLGQGLEFLIYFQGNSAPDKSGLPSDRFSAERTGGSVSTLTIQRTQQEDSAVYLCASTLGGSSYNEQFFGPGTRLTVL.

V usage is TRBV7-6 and J usage is TRBJ2-7, with 10 bases aligning to TRBD2. The ends lost 7 bases at V and 4 bases at J; junction bases unmatched: 13. CDR1 is SGHVS and CDR2 is FNYEAQ in the germline V gene. The CDR3 runs 16 residues. The CDR3 DNA reads TGTGCCAGCACCCAGGTGGCTAGCGGGAGAGGGTACGAGCAGTACTTC. Translation gives CASTQVASGRGYEQYF.

The rearrangement links TRBV5-1 to TRBJ2-2; a weak D match, TRBD2 (6 bases). Germline V gene sequence: CDR1 SGHRS, CDR2 YFSETQ. Trimming took off 1 base at V and 4 bases at J, with 11 bases between the two ends. CDR3 length equals 15 residues. For the CDR3, the DNA is TGCGCCAGCAGCTTGCTTGGGGGAGGCACCGGGGAGCTGTTTTTT. It is translated as CASSLLGGGTGELFF.

This clone was detected only once. V usage is TRBV5-4 and J usage is TRBJ1-5, with TRBD1 matching over 10 bases. This CDR3 has 15 amino acids. CDR1 and CDR2 from the germline V gene are SGHNT and YYREEE (reference sequence). With V trimmed by 4 bases and J by 2 bases, 3 bases remained unmatched. CDR3 residues: CASSPGTGGNQPQHF. CDR3 in DNA: TGTGCCAGCAGCCCGGGGACAGGGGGCAATCAGCCCCAGCATTTT.

The CDR3 here is CASSFTGGEETQYF. The CDR3 nucleotides read TGTGCCAGCAGCTTTACGGGAGGGGAGGAGACCCAGTACTTC. The chain carries TRBV11-3 and TRBJ2-5; TRBD2 aligns across 8 bases. Trimming took 3 bases from V and 5 from J; bases not matched to a gene: 5. This CDR3 spans 14 amino acids. Germline V gene lookup returns CDR1 SGHNT and CDR2 YENEEA. Drawing the rest from reference TRBV11-3 and TRBJ2-5, the complete variable domain is EAGVVQSPRYKIIEKKQPVAFWCNPISGHNTLYWYLQNLGQGPELLIRYENEEAVDDSQLPKDRFSAERLKGVDSTLKIQPAELGDSAVYLCASSFTGGEETQYFGPGTRLLVL.

The chain links TRBV18 to TRBJ2-1, with D possibly being TRBD1 or TRBD2 (5 bases each). The CDR3 runs 13 residues. Trimming pared 4 bases from V and 9 bases from J, leaving 13 bases between. Germline V CDR1 and CDR2: KGHSH, LQKENI. Here the CDR3 DNA reads TGTGCCAGCTCACAGGGGACCACAGGTGAGCAGTTCTTC. Translating gives CASSQGTTGEQFF.

The genes are TRBV27 and TRBJ2-3, with 8 bases identical to TRBD2. The CDR3 is 16 amino acids. The ends lost 1 base at V and 0 bases at J; junction bases unmatched: 3. Germline-derived CDR1 and CDR2 are MNHEY and SMNVEV (reference sequence). CDR3 DNA sequence: TGTGCCAGCAGTTTATGGAGCGGGGGTAGCACAGATACGCAGTATTTT. This sequence encodes CASSLWSGGSTDTQYF.

The chain links TRBV12-3 or TRBV12-4 to TRBJ1-1; D remains unclear. V was shortened by 10 bases and J by 7 bases, with 19 bases between the two germline ends. The CDR3 is made up of 13 amino acids. The CDR3 is CATSLYEEGEAFF. The CDR3 bases are TGTGCCACCTCCCTGTATGAGGAAGGTGAAGCTTTCTTT.

This chain links TRBV19 with TRBJ2-1, with D possibly matching TRBD2 (6 bases). There are 12 residues in the CDR3. From germline, CDR1 is LNHDA and CDR2 SQIVND (reference sequence). Trimming stripped 7 bases from V and 6 bases from J, with 10 bases between. CDR3 residues: CASNGGGNEQFF. The CDR3, as DNA: TGTGCCAGTAACGGGGGTGGCAATGAGCAGTTCTTC.

This chain joins TRBV7-2 and TRBJ2-7; TRBD2 matches 8 bases. Per the germline V gene, CDR1 is SGHTA and CDR2 is FQGNSA. The J segment lost 5 bases and the V segment lost 4 bases, leaving 10 bases of the junction unmatched. The CDR3 spans 15 residues. The CDR3 DNA is TGTGCCAGCAGCTCTGCGGCTAGCGGGTCCCACGAGCAGTACTTC. This codes for CASSSAASGSHEQYF.

The chain recombines TRBV30 with TRBJ2-5; the D gene is possibly TRBD1 (6 bases). The CDR3 runs to 13 residues. V was clipped by 3 bases and J by 5 bases, with 13 bases between them. CDR1 is GTSNPN, CDR2 SVGIG, per germline (reference sequence). CDR3 loop: CAWSPWTVETQYF. The CDR3 nucleotides read TGTGCCTGGAGCCCCTGGACAGTTGAGACCCAGTACTTC.

V is TRBV4-3 and J is TRBJ2-6, with 10 bases aligning to TRBD1. With 3 bases clipped from V and 4 bases from J, the junction kept 9 bases outside the gene matches. There are 18 residues in the CDR3. Germline CDR1 is LGHNA and CDR2 is YSLEER. DNA for the CDR3: TGCGCCAGCAGCCAGCCGGGACAGGGGCTGGGAGGGGCCAACGTCCTGACTTTC. It encodes CASSQPGQGLGGANVLTF.

In this sample, this clone turned up once. The chain uses TRBV28 and TRBJ2-7; the D gene is possibly TRBD1 (7 bases). This CDR3 is 17 amino acids long. In germline, CDR1 is MDHEN, CDR2 SYDVKM. V was pared by 4 bases and J by 5 bases, with 24 bases between. The CDR3, as DNA: TGTGCCAGCAGTTCCCCATCGGCAGGGGGGCCTTGGGACGAGCAGTACTTC. Translating gives CASSSPSAGGPWDEQYF.

The chain joins TRBV28 to TRBJ2-7; either TRBD1 or TRBD2 may fit D (7 bases each). From germline, CDR1 is MDHEN and CDR2 SYDVKM. Between the trimmed V and J ends, which lost 5 bases and 4 bases, there was a span of 18 bases. The CDR3 covers 15 residues. DNA of the CDR3: TGTGCCAGCAGTCCGACAGGGAGGGACTCGTACGAGCAGTACTTC. This sequence encodes CASSPTGRDSYEQYF. The full variable domain, with the rest looked up from reference TRBV28 and TRBJ2-7, is DVKVTQSSRYLVKRTGEKVFLECVQDMDHENMFWYRQDPGLGLRLIYFSYDVKMKEKGDIPEGYSVSREKKERFSLILESASTNQTSMYLCASSPTGRDSYEQYFGPGTRLTVT.

V is TRBV7-9 and J is TRBJ1-4; 8 bases line up with TRBD1. The J segment lost 5 bases and the V segment lost 3 bases, leaving 5 bases of the junction unmatched. Germline loops: CDR1 SEHNR, CDR2 FQNEAQ (reference sequence). The CDR3 has 15 residues. This CDR3 reads CASSLGQAPNEKLFF. CDR3 DNA: TGTGCCAGCAGCTTGGGACAGGCCCCCAATGAAAAACTGTTTTTT. The whole variable domain, remainder taken from reference TRBV7-9 and TRBJ1-4, is DTGVSQNPRHKITKRGQNVTFRCDPISEHNRLYWYRQTLGQGPEFLTYFQNEAQLEKSRLLSDRFSAERPKGSFSTLEIQRTEQGDSAMYLCASSLGQAPNEKLFFGSGTQLSVL.

V and J are TRBV29-1 and TRBJ1-2, with 10 bases identical to TRBD1. The CDR3 spans 12 residues. Germline lookup yields CDR1 SQVTM and CDR2 ANQGSEA. V lost 5 bases, J lost 7 bases, and 4 bases stayed unmatched. CDR3 bases: TGCAGCGTTTTTGGGACAGGGGTTGGCTACACCTTC. It translates to CSVFGTGVGYTF.

J is TRBJ2-1 and V is TRBV5-4, with D hard to call. Germline V gene lookup returns CDR1 SGHNT and CDR2 YYREEE (reference sequence). This CDR3 has 13 amino acids. The ends were cut back, 0 bases at V and 8 bases at J, with 9 bases in the middle. CDR3 amino acids: CASSLGYRDEQFF. Here the CDR3 DNA reads TGTGCCAGCAGCTTGGGGTATCGGGATGAGCAGTTCTTC.

This clone was seen once. The chain links TRBV10-3 to TRBJ1-3; possibly TRBD1 for D (6 bases). Trimming stripped 6 bases from V and 3 bases from J, with 27 bases between. The CDR3 spans 19 residues. The V gene's germline CDR1 is ENHRY and CDR2 SYGVKD. The CDR3 protein is CAISGTGAQDQTGGNTIYF. The CDR3, as DNA: TGTGCCATCAGCGGGACGGGGGCACAGGACCAAACGGGTGGAAACACCATATATTTT.

V and J are TRBV7-3 and TRBJ2-7, with TRBD1 matching over 7 bases. The V segment lost 4 bases and the J segment 3 bases; nucleotides outside the gene matches: 3. Germline CDR1 SGHTA, CDR2 FQGTGA. The CDR3 totals 13 residues. CDR3 coding DNA: TGTGCCAGCAGCTACCGACAGGGCTACGAGCAGTACTTC. This translates into CASSYRQGYEQYF.

This clone was detected once. J is TRBJ2-1 and V is TRBV30; 8 bases map to TRBD1. The CDR3 length is 16 residues. Unmatched junction bases numbered 15, after V lost 5 bases and J lost 6 bases. Looked up from germline, CDR1 is GTSNPN and CDR2 is SVGIG (reference sequence). This chain's CDR3 is CAWDHATGAIGNEQFF. The CDR3 region has the DNA TGTGCCTGGGACCACGCGACAGGGGCAATTGGCAATGAGCAGTTCTTC. Full variable domain (remainder filled in from reference TRBV30 and TRBJ2-1): SQTIHQWPATLVQPVGSPLSLECTVEGTSNPNLYWYRQAAGRGLQLLFYSVGIGQISSEVPQNLSASRPQDRQFILSSKKLLLSDSGFYLCAWDHATGAIGNEQFFGPGTRLTVL.

This clone was seen only once. The gene calls are TRBV20-1 and TRBJ2-7; maybe TRBD1 (6 bases). The CDR3 contains 11 residues. Deletions cut 4 bases from V and 7 bases from J, with 11 bases between. The germline CDR1 and CDR2 sequences are DFQATT and SNEGSKA (reference sequence). CDR3 sequence reads: CSANHQGEQYF. The DNA for the CDR3 is TGCAGTGCTAACCATCAGGGGGAGCAGTACTTC.

The chain uses TRBV18 and TRBJ1-2, with D unresolved. Between the trimmed V and J ends, which lost 0 bases and 2 bases, there was a span of 10 bases. The germline gives CDR1 KGHSH, CDR2 LQKENI. The CDR3 has 15 residues. CDR3 loop: CASSPPRTGNYGYTF. The CDR3 nucleotides are TGTGCCAGCTCACCACCCCGGACCGGAAACTATGGCTACACCTTC.

This clone was observed a handful of times. The chain has TRBV28 and TRBJ2-1; 7 nucleotides agree with TRBD2. Germline V gene data show CDR1 as MDHEN and CDR2 as SYDVKM. The CDR3 runs 15 residues. With 3 bases clipped from V and 2 bases from J, the junction kept 4 bases outside the gene matches. CDR3 loop: CASSFPGGPYNEQFF. Written as DNA, the CDR3 is TGTGCCAGCAGTTTCCCGGGAGGCCCCTACAATGAGCAGTTCTTC.

The chain couples TRBV14 to TRBJ2-4; perhaps TRBD2 as D (7 bases). Germline V lookup: CDR1 SGHDN, CDR2 FVKESK. CDR3 length: 15 residues. V dropped 0 bases and J dropped 14 bases, with 20 bases sitting between them. The CDR3 coding sequence is TGTGCCAGCAGCCAAGATCGAGGGGGGGGCGATGGAAAGTACTTC. Amino acid sequence: CASSQDRGGGDGKYF.

This rearrangement joins TRBV5-1 to TRBJ2-7; tentative D call: TRBD2 (6 bases). This CDR3 has 17 residues. Germline lookup yields CDR1 SGHRS and CDR2 YFSETQ. The germline V and J ends were trimmed by 0 bases and 6 bases, with 22 bases remaining between them. The CDR3 region is CASSLANPRRTGGEQYF. CDR3 in DNA: TGCGCCAGCAGCTTGGCCAACCCCCGGCGGACCGGGGGCGAGCAGTACTTC.

The chain employs TRBV7-2 and TRBJ2-7, with D tentatively TRBD2 (5 bases). This CDR3 comprises 15 residues. Germline V gives CDR1 SGHTA, CDR2 FQGNSA. V dropped 1 base and J dropped 0 bases, with 10 bases sitting between them. CDR3 DNA: TGTGCCAGCAGCTTAGAGGGCGGGTCCTCCTACGAGCAGTACTTC. Translated: CASSLEGGSSYEQYF.